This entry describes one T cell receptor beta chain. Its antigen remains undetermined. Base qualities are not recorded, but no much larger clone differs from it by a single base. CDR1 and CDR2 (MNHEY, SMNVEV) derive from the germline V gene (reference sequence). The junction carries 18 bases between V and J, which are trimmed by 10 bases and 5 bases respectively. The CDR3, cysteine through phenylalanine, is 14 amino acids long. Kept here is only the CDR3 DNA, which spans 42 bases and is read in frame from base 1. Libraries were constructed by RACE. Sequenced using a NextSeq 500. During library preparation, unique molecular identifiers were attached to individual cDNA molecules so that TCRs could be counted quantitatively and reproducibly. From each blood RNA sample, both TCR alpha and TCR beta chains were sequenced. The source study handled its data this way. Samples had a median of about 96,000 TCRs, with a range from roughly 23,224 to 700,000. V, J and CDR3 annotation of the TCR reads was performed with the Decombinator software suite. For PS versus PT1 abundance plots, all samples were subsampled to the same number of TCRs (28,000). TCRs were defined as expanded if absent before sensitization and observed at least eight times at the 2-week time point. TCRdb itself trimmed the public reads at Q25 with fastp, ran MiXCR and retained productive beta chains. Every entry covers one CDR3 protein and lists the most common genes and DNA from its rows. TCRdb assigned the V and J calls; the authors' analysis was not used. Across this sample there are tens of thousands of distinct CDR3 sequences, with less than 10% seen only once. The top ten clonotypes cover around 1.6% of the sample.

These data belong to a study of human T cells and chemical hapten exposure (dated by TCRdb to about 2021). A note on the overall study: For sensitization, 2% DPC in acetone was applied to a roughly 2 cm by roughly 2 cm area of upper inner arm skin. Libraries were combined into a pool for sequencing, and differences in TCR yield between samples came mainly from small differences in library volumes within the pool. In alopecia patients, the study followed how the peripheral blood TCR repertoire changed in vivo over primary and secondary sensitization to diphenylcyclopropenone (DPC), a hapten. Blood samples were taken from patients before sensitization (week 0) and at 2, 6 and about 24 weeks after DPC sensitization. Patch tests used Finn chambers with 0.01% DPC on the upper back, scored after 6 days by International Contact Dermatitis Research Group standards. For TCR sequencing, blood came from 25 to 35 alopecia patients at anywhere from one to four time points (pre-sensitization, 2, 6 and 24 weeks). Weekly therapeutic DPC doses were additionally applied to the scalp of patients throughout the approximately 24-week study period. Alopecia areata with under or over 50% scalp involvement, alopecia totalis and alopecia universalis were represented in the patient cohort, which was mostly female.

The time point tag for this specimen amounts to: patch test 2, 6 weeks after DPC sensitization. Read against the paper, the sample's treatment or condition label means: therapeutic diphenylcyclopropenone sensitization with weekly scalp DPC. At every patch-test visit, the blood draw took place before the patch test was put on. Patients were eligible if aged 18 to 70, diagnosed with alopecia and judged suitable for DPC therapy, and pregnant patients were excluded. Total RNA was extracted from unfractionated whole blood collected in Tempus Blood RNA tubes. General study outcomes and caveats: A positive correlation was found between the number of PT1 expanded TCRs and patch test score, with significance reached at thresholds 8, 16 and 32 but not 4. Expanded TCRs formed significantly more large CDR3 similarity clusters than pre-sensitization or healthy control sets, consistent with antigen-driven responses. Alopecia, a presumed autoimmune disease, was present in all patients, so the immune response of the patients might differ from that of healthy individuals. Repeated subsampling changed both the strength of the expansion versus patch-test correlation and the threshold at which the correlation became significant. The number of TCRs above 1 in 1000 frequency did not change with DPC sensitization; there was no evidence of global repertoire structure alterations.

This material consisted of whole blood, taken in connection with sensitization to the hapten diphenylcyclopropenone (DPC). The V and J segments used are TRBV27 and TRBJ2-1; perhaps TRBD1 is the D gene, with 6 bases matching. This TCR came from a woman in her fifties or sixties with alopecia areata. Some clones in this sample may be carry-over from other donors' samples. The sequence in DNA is TGTGCCACAACCTCAGGGGTTCTGGACAATGAGCAGTTCTTC. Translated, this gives CATTSGVLDNEQFF.